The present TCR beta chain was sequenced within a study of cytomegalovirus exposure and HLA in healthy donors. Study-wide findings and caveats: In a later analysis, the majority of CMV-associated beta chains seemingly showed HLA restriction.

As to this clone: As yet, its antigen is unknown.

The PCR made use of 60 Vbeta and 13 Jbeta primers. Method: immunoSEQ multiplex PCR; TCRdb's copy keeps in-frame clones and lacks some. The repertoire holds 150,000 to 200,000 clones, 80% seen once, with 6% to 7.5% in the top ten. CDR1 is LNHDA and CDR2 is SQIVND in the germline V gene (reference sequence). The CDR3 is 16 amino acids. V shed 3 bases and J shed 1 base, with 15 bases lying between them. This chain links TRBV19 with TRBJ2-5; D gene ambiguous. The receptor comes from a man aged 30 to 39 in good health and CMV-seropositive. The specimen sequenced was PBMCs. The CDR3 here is CASSIRVGSPQETQYF. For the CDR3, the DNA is TGTGCCAGTAGTATCAGAGTCGGGTCACCCCAAGAGACCCAGTACTTC.